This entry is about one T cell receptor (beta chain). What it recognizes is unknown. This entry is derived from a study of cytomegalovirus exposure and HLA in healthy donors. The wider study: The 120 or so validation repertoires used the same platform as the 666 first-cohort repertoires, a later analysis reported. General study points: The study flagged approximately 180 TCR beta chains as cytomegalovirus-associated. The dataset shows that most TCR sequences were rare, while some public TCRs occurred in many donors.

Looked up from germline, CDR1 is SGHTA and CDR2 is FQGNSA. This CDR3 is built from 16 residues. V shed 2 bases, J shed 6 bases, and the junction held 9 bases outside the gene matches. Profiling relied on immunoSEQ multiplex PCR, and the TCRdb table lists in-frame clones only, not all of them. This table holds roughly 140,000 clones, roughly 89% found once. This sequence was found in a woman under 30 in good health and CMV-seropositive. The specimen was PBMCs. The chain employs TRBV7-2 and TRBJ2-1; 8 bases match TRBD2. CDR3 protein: CASSLLRLAGLNEQFF. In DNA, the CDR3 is TGTGCCAGCAGCTTACTTAGGCTAGCGGGCCTCAATGAGCAGTTCTTC.